Presented here are 2 T cell receptor beta chains from one specimen sequenced in a study of shared clonotypes between healthy human individuals. Measured with immunoSEQ multiplex PCR; TCRdb has only the in-frame clones, and not every one. The table records over a million clones, approximately 96% of them present only once. Material: naive CD4+ T cells sorted from blood. Noted subset: CD45RA+ positively selected. These receptors were collected from a man aged 25-40 years in good health.

V usage is TRBV15 and J usage is TRBJ2-5; D ambiguous. This CDR3 has 12 residues. Looked up from germline, CDR1 is LNHNV and CDR2 is YYDKDF (reference sequence). With 2 bases removed from V and 3 bases from J, the gap between germline ends came to 4 bases. The CDR3 protein is CATSRPKETQYF. In nucleotides, the CDR3 is TGTGCCACCAGCAGACCTAAAGAGACCCAGTACTTC.

V usage is TRBV27 and J usage is TRBJ2-1; D gene ambiguous. Trimming removed 3 bases from V and 2 bases from J, with 17 bases in between. CDR3 length: 17 residues. Germline CDR1 reads MNHEY; CDR2 reads SMNVEV (reference sequence). The CDR3 loop is CASSFDPGRLTYNEQFF. The CDR3 region has the DNA TGTGCCAGCAGTTTCGACCCCGGACGTCTTACCTACAATGAGCAGTTCTTC.